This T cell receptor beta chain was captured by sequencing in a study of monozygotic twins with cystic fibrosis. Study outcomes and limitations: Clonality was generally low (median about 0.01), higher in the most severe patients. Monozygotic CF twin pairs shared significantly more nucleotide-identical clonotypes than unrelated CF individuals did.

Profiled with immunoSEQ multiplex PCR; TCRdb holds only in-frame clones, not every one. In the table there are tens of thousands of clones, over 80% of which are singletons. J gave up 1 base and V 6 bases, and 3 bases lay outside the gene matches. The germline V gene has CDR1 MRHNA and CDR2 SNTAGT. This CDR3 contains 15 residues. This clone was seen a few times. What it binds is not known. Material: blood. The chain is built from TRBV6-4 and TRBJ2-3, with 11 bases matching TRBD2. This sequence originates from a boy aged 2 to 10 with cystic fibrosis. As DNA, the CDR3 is TGTGCCAGCAGCGAGACTAGCGGGGGCACAGATACGCAGTATTTT. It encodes CASSETSGGTDTQYF.